This TCR beta chain was documented in a study of T cell repertoires in ileal Crohn's disease. Study-wide background: Biopsies of the neoterminal ileum at postoperative colonoscopy form M6 samples. Study-wide results and limits: Endoscopy was done a median about 6.6 months after surgery. Endoscopic recurrence occurred in every patient whose clonality exceeded 26.8%.

The sample holds a few counts of this clone. What it recognizes is unknown. Described time point: neoterminal ileum biopsy at postoperative endoscopy, about 6 months after surgery. The CDR3 runs to 15 residues. The V end was cut by 6 bases, the J end by 0 bases, with 14 bases between. CDR1 is MNHEY and CDR2 is SMNVEV in the germline V gene (reference sequence). Profiling relied on immunoSEQ multiplex PCR, and the TCRdb table lists in-frame clones only, not all of them. The repertoire holds about 7,200 clones, with 65% to 80% as singletons. The TCR was taken from an adult with Crohn's disease. Sequencing was carried out using ileal tissue. The chain uses TRBV27 and TRBJ1-1, with D tentatively TRBD1 (5 bases). The CDR3 loop reads CASSSQVRMNTEAFF. The CDR3 DNA is TGTGCCAGCAGCTCACAGGTACGAATGAACACTGAAGCTTTCTTT.